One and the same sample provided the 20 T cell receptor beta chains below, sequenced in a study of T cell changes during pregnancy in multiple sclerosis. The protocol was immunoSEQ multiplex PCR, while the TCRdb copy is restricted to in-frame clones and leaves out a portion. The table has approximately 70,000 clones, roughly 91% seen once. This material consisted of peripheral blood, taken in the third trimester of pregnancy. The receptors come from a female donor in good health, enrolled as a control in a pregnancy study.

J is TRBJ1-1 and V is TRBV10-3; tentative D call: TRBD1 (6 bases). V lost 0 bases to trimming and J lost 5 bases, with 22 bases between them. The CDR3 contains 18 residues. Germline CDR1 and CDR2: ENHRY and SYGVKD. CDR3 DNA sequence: TGTGCCATCAGTGAGTCCCTTGCTGGGCAGGGGACGAAAACTGAAGCTTTCTTT. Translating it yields CAISESLAGQGTKTEAFF.

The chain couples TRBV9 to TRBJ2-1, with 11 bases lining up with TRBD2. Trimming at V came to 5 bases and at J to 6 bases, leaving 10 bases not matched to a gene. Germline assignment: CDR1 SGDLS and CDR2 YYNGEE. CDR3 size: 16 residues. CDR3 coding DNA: TGTGCCAGCAGTCCCTCCGGGACTAGCGGACCCAATGAGCAGTTCTTC. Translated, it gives CASSPSGTSGPNEQFF.

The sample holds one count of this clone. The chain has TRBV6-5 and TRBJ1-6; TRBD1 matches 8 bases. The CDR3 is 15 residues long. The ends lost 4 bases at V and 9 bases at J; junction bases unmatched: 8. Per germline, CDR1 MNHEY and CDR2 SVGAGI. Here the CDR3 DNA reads TGTGCCAGCAGTTCTGGACAGGGCGCGGGTTCACCCCTCCACTTT. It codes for CASSSGQGAGSPLHF.

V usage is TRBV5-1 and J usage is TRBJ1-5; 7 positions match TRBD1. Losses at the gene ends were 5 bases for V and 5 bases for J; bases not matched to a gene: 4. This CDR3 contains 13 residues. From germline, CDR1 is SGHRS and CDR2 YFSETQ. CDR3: CASSRDRDQPQHF. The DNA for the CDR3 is TGCGCCAGCAGTCGTGACAGGGATCAGCCCCAGCATTTT. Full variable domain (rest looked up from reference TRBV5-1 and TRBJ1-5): KAGVTQTPRYLIKTRGQQVTLSCSPISGHRSVSWYQQTPGQGLQFLFEYFSETQRNKGNFPGRFSGRQFSNSRSEMNVSTLELGDSALYLCASSRDRDQPQHFGDGTRLSIL.

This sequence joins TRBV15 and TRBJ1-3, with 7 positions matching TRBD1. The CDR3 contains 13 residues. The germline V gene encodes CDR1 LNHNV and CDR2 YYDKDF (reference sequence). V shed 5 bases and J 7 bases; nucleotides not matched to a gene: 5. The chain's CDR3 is CATSVGQANTIYF. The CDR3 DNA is TGTGCCACCAGCGTAGGACAGGCCAACACCATATATTTT.

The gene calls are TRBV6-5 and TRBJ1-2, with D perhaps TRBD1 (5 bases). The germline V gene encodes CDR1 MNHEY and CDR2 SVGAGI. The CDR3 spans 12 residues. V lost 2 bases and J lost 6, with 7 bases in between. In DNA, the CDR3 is TGTGCCAGCAGTTACCGGGGGAATGGCTACACCTTC. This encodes CASSYRGNGYTF.

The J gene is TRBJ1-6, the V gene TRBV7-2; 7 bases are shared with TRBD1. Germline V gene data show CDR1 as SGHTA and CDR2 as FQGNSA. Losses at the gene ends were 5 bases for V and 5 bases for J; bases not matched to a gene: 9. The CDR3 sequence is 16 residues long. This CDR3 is CASSPEGARNNSPLHF. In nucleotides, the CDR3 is TGTGCCAGCAGCCCGGAGGGGGCAAGGAATAATTCACCCCTCCACTTT.

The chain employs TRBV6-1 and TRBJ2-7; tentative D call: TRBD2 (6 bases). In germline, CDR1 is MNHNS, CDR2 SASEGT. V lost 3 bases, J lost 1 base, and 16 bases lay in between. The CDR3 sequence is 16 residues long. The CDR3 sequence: CASSDPAGLGSYEQYF. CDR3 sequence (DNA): TGTGCCAGCAGTGACCCGGCGGGACTTGGATCCTACGAGCAGTACTTC.

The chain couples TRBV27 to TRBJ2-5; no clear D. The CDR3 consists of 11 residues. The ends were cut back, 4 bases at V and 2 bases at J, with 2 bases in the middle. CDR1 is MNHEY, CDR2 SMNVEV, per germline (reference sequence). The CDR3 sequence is CASSSQETQYF. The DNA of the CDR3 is TGTGCCAGCAGTTCACAAGAGACCCAGTACTTC.

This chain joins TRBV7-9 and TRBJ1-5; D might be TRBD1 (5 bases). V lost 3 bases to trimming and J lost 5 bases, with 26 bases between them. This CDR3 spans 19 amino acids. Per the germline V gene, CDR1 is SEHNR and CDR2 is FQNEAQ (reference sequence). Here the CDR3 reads CASSLFGRREAGGDQPQHF. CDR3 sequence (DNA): TGTGCCAGCAGCTTGTTCGGCCGACGAGAGGCAGGAGGGGATCAGCCCCAGCATTTT.

CDR3 bases: TGTGCCATCGCGTCCGGTAGCGCAAGCACAGATACGCAGTATTTT. It encodes CAIASGSASTDTQYF. The J gene is TRBJ2-3, the V gene TRBV10-3; maybe TRBD2 (5 bases). CDR1 and CDR2 from the germline V gene are ENHRY and SYGVKD. V was shortened by 8 bases and J by 0 bases, with 15 bases between the two germline ends. The CDR3 has 15 amino acids.

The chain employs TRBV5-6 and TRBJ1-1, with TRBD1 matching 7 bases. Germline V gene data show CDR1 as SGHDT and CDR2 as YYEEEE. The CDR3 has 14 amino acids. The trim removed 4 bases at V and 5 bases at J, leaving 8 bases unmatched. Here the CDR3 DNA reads TGTGCCAGCAGCCGGAGACAGGGATGGACTGAAGCTTTCTTT. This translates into CASSRRQGWTEAFF.

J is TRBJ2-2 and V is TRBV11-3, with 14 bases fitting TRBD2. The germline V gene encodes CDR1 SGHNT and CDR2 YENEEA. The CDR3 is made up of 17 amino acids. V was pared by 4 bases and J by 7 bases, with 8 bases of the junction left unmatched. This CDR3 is CASSSGLAGALFGELFF. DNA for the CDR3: TGTGCCAGCAGCTCGGGACTAGCGGGGGCCCTTTTCGGGGAGCTGTTTTTT.

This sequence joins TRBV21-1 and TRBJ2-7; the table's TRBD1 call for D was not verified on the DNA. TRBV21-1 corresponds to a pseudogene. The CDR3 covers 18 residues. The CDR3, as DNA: TGTGCCAGCTCAGTCCCCTGGAGGAGACAGGGGAGCTCCTACGAGCAGTACTTC. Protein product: CASSVPWRRQGSSYEQYF.

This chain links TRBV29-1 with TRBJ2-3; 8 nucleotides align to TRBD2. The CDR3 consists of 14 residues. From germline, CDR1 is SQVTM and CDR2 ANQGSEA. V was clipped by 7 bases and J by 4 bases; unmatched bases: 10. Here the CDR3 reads CSAWGSGIADTQYF. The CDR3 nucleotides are TGCAGCGCGTGGGGTAGCGGGATTGCAGATACGCAGTATTTT.

For the CDR3, the DNA is TGTGCCAGCAGCCTCGGGGGGAGCACAGATACGCAGTATTTT. Its protein product is CASSLGGSTDTQYF. The rearrangement joins TRBV11-3 to TRBJ2-3; 7 nucleotides agree with TRBD2. The CDR3 has 14 residues. V gave up 5 bases and J gave up 0 bases; unmatched junction bases: 2. Germline CDR1 reads SGHNT; CDR2 reads YENEEA.

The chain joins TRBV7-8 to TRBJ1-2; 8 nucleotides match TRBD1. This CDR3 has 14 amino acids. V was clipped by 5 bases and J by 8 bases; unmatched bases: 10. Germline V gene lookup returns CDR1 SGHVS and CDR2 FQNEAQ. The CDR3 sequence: CASSADRGLAGYTF. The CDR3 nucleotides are TGTGCCAGCAGCGCCGACAGGGGATTGGCCGGCTACACCTTC.

CDR3 protein: CASSDSRGWEYNAGYTF. The CDR3 DNA is TGTGCCAGCAGTGACTCCCGGGGTTGGGAGTATAATGCGGGCTACACCTTC. The gene calls are TRBV25-1 and TRBJ1-2; D is unresolved. The CDR3 sequence is 17 residues long. The ends were cut back, 3 bases at V and 8 bases at J, with 25 bases in the middle. Germline CDR1 reads MGHDK; CDR2 reads SYGVNS.

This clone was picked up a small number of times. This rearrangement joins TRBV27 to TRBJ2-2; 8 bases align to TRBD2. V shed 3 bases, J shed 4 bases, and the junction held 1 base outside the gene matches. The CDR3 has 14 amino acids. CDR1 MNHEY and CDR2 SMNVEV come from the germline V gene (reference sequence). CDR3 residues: CASSFGLATGELFF. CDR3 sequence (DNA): TGTGCCAGCAGTTTCGGACTAGCCACCGGGGAGCTGTTTTTT.

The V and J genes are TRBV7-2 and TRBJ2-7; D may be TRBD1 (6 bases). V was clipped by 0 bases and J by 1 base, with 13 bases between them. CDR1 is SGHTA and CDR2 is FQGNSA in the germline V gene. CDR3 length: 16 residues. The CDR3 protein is CASSLAITGLSYEQYF. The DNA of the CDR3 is TGTGCCAGCAGCTTAGCGATCACAGGGTTGTCCTACGAGCAGTACTTC. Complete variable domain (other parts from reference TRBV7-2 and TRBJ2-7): GAGVSQSPSNKVTEKGKDVELRCDPISGHTALYWYRQSLGQGLEFLIYFQGNSAPDKSGLPSDRFSAERTGGSVSTLTIQRTQQEDSAVYLCASSLAITGLSYEQYFGPGTRLTVT.